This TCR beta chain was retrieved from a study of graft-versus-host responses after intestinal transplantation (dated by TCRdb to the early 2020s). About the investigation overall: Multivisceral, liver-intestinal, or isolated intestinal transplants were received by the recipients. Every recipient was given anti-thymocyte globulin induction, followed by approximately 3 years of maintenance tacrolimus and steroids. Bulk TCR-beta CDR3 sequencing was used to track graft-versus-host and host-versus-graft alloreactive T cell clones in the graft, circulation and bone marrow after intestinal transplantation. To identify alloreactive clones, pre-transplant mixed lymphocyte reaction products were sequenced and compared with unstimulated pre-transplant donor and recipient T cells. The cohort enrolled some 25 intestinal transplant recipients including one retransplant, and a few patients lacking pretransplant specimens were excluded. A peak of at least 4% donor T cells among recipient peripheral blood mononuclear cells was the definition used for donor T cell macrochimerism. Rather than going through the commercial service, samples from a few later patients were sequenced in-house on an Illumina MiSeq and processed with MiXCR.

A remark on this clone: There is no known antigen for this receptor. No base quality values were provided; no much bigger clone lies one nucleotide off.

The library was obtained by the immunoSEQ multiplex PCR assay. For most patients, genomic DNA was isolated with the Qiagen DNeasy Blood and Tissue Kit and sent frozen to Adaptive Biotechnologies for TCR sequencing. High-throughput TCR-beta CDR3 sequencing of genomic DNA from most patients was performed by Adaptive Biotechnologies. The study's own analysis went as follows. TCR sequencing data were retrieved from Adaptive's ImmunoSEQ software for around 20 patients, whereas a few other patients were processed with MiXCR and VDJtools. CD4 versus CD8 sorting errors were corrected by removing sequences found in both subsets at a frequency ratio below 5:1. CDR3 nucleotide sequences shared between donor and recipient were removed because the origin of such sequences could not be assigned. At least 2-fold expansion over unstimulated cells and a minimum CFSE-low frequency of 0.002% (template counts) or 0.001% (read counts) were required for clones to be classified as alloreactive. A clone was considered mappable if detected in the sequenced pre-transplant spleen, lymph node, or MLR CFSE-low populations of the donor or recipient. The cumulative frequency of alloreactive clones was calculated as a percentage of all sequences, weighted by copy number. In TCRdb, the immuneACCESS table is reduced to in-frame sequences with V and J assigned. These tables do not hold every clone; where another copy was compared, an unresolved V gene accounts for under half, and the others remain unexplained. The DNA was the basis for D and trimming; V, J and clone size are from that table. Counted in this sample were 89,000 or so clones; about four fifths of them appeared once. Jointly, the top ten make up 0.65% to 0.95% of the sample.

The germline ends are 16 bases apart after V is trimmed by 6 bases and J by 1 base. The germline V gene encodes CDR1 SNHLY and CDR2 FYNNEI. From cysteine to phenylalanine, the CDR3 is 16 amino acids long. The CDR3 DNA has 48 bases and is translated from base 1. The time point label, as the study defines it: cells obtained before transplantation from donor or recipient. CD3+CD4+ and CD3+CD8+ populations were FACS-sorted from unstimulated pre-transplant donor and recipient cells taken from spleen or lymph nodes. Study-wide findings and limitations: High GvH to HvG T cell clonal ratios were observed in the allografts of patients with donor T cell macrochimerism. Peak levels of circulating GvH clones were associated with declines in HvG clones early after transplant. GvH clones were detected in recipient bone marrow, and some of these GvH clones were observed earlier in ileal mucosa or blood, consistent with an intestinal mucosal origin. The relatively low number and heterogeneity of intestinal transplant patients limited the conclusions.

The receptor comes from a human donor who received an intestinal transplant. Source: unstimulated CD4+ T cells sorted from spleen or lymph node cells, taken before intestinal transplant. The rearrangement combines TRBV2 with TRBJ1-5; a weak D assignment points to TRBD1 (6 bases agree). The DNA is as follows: TGTGCCAGCAGCCCGAGGGGGGGCTTGAGCAATCAGCCCCAGCATTTT. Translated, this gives CASSPRGGLSNQPQHF.